One and the same sample provided the 26 T cell receptor beta chains below, sequenced in a study of identical twins. TCRdb re-derived calls from the 5' RACE reads in MiXCR, one entry per CDR3 protein. The profile shows a few hundred thousand distinct CDR3 sequences, 9.5% to 10% of them singletons. The sample was also linked to a second study, of yellow fever vaccine responses in identical twins.

Sequences were obtained from PBMCs. The receptors originated from a woman aged 18-29 years in good health.

The table lists this clonotype with many counts. The gene calls are TRBV20-1 and TRBJ2-3; TRBD2 agrees at 12 bases. Germline assignment: CDR1 DFQATT and CDR2 SNEGSKA (reference sequence). With V trimmed by 0 bases and J by 5 bases, 6 bases remained unmatched. The CDR3 spans 16 residues. The CDR3 nucleotides read TGCAGTGCTAGAGATATACTAGCGGGGGGATTAGATACGCAGTATTTT. Translating it yields CSARDILAGGLDTQYF.

The V call is TRBV18, the J call TRBJ1-5; D not certain. This CDR3 is 13 amino acids long. Germline assignment: CDR1 KGHSH and CDR2 LQKENI. The V end was cut by 2 bases, the J end by 5 bases, with 7 bases between. CDR3 in DNA: TGTGCCAGCTCACCAGTCCGGGATCAGCCCCAGCATTTT. Protein product: CASSPVRDQPQHF.

This clonotype appeared many times. The chain joins TRBV12-3 or TRBV12-4 to TRBJ1-1; D remains ambiguous. V was trimmed by 5 bases and J by 2 bases, leaving 15 bases between them. The CDR3 contains 15 residues. Here the CDR3 reads CASSTDLGLNTEAFF. DNA for the CDR3: TGTGCCAGCAGTACAGATCTGGGGTTAAACACTGAAGCTTTCTTT.

This clonotype has just a few counts. V gene TRBV7-2 combines with J gene TRBJ2-1; possible D gene TRBD2, 7 bases. From germline, CDR1 is SGHTA and CDR2 FQGNSA. The CDR3 is 16 residues long. V lost 1 base and J 7 bases, leaving 17 bases between the germline ends. CDR3 nucleotides: TGTGCCAGCAGCTTAGTCGGGGGGCGCGGGAAGAATGAGCAGTTCTTC. Protein: CASSLVGGRGKNEQFF. The full variable domain, completed using reference TRBV7-2 and TRBJ2-1, is GAGVSQSPSNKVTEKGKDVELRCDPISGHTALYWYRQSLGQGLEFLIYFQGNSAPDKSGLPSDRFSAERTGGSVSTLTIQRTQQEDSAVYLCASSLVGGRGKNEQFFGPGTRLTVL.

This clonotype was picked up a small number of times. V usage is TRBV6-1 and J usage is TRBJ2-7, with a tentative D call TRBD1 (6 bases). This CDR3 is 14 amino acids long. Germline CDR1 reads MNHNS; CDR2 reads SASEGT. The V end lost 8 bases, the J end lost 0 bases, and 14 bases lay between the germline ends. The CDR3 DNA sequence: TGTGCCAGCCTACGACAGGTTGCCTCCTACGAGCAGTACTTC. Translating gives CASLRQVASYEQYF.

This clonotype was counted between two and nine times. This chain uses TRBV6-5 with TRBJ2-3; TRBD2 matches at 10 bases. Trimming cost V 4 bases and J 8 bases; bases outside gene matches: 9. This CDR3 comprises 15 residues. The germline V gene encodes CDR1 MNHEY and CDR2 SVGAGI. The CDR3 here is CASSSSGGGGGTQYF. The DNA for the CDR3 is TGTGCCAGCAGTTCGAGCGGGGGGGGTGGAGGTACGCAGTATTTT.

The gene calls are TRBV12-3 or TRBV12-4 and TRBJ1-1; unclear D gene. The V and J ends lost 6 bases and 7 bases respectively, with 18 bases between them. There are 14 residues in the CDR3. The CDR3 DNA reads TGTGCCAGCAGCCGGTGGTGGGTGGAGGTTGAAGCTTTCTTT. It yields the protein CASSRWWVEVEAFF.

This clonotype was detected a few times. The chain links TRBV7-6 to TRBJ2-7; D remains unclear. The CDR3 totals 11 residues. The germline gives CDR1 SGHVS, CDR2 FNYEAQ. The germline V and J ends were trimmed by 6 bases and 12 bases, with 15 bases remaining between them. The CDR3 loop reads CASSLGSRRYF. In DNA, the CDR3 is TGTGCCAGCAGTCTAGGGTCCCGGCGGTACTTC.

The chain has TRBV27 and TRBJ1-2; D not certain. The CDR3 covers 13 residues. Per the germline V gene, CDR1 is MNHEY and CDR2 is SMNVEV (reference sequence). V was clipped by 4 bases and J by 5 bases, with 11 bases between them. CDR3 nucleotides: TGTGCCAGCAGTTATGGGAGATCATATGGCTACACCTTC. Its protein product is CASSYGRSYGYTF.

This clonotype showed up many times. The rearrangement joins TRBV28 to TRBJ2-1; 7 positions match TRBD2. The J segment lost 8 bases and the V segment lost 2 bases, leaving 9 bases of the junction unmatched. Looked up from germline, CDR1 is MDHEN and CDR2 is SYDVKM. This CDR3 comprises 15 residues. DNA for the CDR3: TGTGCCAGCAGTTTACGGCTAGCGGCTTCCCATGAGCAGTTCTTC. It encodes CASSLRLAASHEQFF. The full variable domain, with the rest looked up from reference TRBV28 and TRBJ2-1, is DVKVTQSSRYLVKRTGEKVFLECVQDMDHENMFWYRQDPGLGLRLIYFSYDVKMKEKGDIPEGYSVSREKKERFSLILESASTNQTSMYLCASSLRLAASHEQFFGPGTRLTVL.

This chain joins TRBV29-1 and TRBJ2-5; 7 bases are shared with TRBD2. V shed 7 bases and J 5 bases; nucleotides not matched to a gene: 7. Germline CDR1 SQVTM, CDR2 ANQGSEA. This CDR3 spans 12 amino acids. In DNA form, the CDR3 reads TGCAGCGCTACCGGGAGGAGGGAGACCCAGTACTTC. Translated, it gives CSATGRRETQYF.

There are many counts of this clonotype. The V gene is TRBV20-1, the J gene TRBJ2-7, with D possibly being TRBD2 (6 bases). V was cut by 0 bases and J by 3 bases, with 12 bases left in between. This CDR3 region has 14 residues. Germline values: CDR1 DFQATT, CDR2 SNEGSKA (reference sequence). CDR3 residues: CSARETLASYEQYF. CDR3 nucleotides: TGCAGTGCTAGAGAGACACTAGCTAGCTACGAGCAGTACTTC.

This clonotype has only a few counts. The chain employs TRBV20-1 and TRBJ2-3, with TRBD1 identical over 10 bases. V dropped 3 bases and J dropped 1; count of bases not matched to a gene: 4. The CDR3 extends over 15 amino acids. CDR1 and CDR2 from the germline V gene are DFQATT and SNEGSKA (reference sequence). The CDR3 DNA is TGCAGTGCTAGTGGCGGGACAGGGGGCACAGATACGCAGTATTTT. Residues: CSASGGTGGTDTQYF.

The chain carries TRBV7-2 and TRBJ1-2; D is ambiguous. Germline CDR1 and CDR2: SGHTA and FQGNSA. The germline V and J ends were trimmed by 11 bases and 6 bases, with 13 bases remaining between them. CDR3 length equals 11 residues. The CDR3 spells CALGTGHGYTF. In DNA, the CDR3 is TGTGCCCTAGGAACGGGTCATGGCTACACCTTC.

V usage is TRBV12-3 or TRBV12-4 and J usage is TRBJ2-2; 8 bases line up with TRBD2. The CDR3 runs to 17 residues. Losses at the gene ends were 5 bases for V and 7 bases for J; bases not matched to a gene: 15. In DNA form, the CDR3 reads TGTGCCAGCAGTCTGGACCTGGCTAGCGGGCGTGGCGGGGAGCTGTTTTTT. It is translated as CASSLDLASGRGGELFF.

CDR3 loop: CASSPMDNEQFF. The CDR3 DNA reads TGTGCCAGCAGTCCCATGGACAATGAGCAGTTCTTC. The gene calls are TRBV27 and TRBJ2-1; D remains ambiguous. There are 12 residues in the CDR3. CDR1 is MNHEY and CDR2 is SMNVEV in the germline V gene (reference sequence). The V end lost 5 bases, the J end lost 5 bases, and 7 bases lay between the germline ends.

This clonotype was seen more than once but under ten times. The chain joins TRBV25-1 to TRBJ1-5; 7 bases agree with TRBD1. With 2 bases clipped from V and 7 bases from J, the junction kept 5 bases outside the gene matches. The CDR3 is 14 residues long. The germline V gene encodes CDR1 MGHDK and CDR2 SYGVNS. CDR3 coding DNA: TGTGCCAGCAGTGAAACAGGGGCTGGACAGCCCCAGCATTTT. Protein product: CASSETGAGQPQHF.

This clonotype was counted only a few times. V is TRBV6-2 or TRBV6-3 and J is TRBJ1-1, with 8 bases aligning to TRBD1. The V segment lost 2 bases and the J segment 4 bases; nucleotides outside the gene matches: 9. The CDR3 runs 16 residues. Germline assignment: CDR1 MNHEY and CDR2 SVGEGT. CDR3 loop: CASSYSQTGDGTEAFF. For the CDR3, the DNA is TGTGCCAGCAGTTACAGCCAGACAGGGGATGGCACTGAAGCTTTCTTT.

The chain links TRBV7-9 to TRBJ1-1, with unresolved D. Germline lookup yields CDR1 SEHNR and CDR2 FQNEAQ (reference sequence). V dropped 0 bases and J dropped 1 base, with 9 bases sitting between them. The CDR3 has 15 residues. The CDR3 reads CASSLAGMGNTEAFF. Here the CDR3 DNA reads TGTGCCAGCAGCTTAGCTGGAATGGGGAACACTGAAGCTTTCTTT.

The V call is TRBV21-1, the J call TRBJ2-1; the table's TRBD2 call for D was not verified on the DNA. TRBV21-1 is described as a pseudogene. This CDR3 has 14 residues. Written as DNA, the CDR3 is TGTGCCAGCAGCAGGGCCCTAACCTACAATGAGCAGTTCTTC. This translates into CASSRALTYNEQFF.

The V gene is TRBV3-1, the J gene TRBJ1-1; TRBD1 matches at 9 bases. V dropped 1 base and J dropped 1; count of bases not matched to a gene: 4. Germline values: CDR1 LGHDT, CDR2 YNNKEL (reference sequence). CDR3 length equals 16 residues. CDR3 bases: TGTGCCAGCAGCCAAGCTCCGGGACAGGGGAACACTGAAGCTTTCTTT. It is translated as CASSQAPGQGNTEAFF.

V usage is TRBV2 and J usage is TRBJ2-3; possible D gene TRBD1, 5 bases. Trimming cost V 2 bases and J 2 bases, with 8 bases left between them. Germline V gene sequence: CDR1 SNHLY, CDR2 FYNNEI. This CDR3 has 14 residues. CDR3 region: CASSEQGPTDTQYF. The DNA for the CDR3 is TGTGCCAGCAGTGAACAGGGCCCCACAGATACGCAGTATTTT.

The sample holds a few counts of this clonotype. V usage is TRBV5-8 and J usage is TRBJ1-4, with D perhaps matching TRBD1 (6 bases). Looked up from germline, CDR1 is SGHTS and CDR2 is YDEGEE. This CDR3 is 15 amino acids long. Trimming pared 0 bases from V and 4 bases from J, leaving 10 bases between. CDR3 region: CASSLGTALNEKLFF. The CDR3 DNA sequence: TGTGCCAGCAGCTTGGGGACAGCCCTTAATGAAAAACTGTTTTTT.

This clonotype appeared many times. V gene TRBV7-6 combines with J gene TRBJ1-2; 9 positions agree with TRBD1. The CDR3 runs to 14 residues. With V trimmed by 3 bases and J by 7 bases, 6 bases remained unmatched. In germline, CDR1 is SGHVS, CDR2 FNYEAQ. The CDR3 loop reads CASSLGQGTAGYTF. The CDR3 DNA follows: TGTGCCAGCAGCTTGGGACAGGGTACAGCTGGCTACACCTTC.

This clonotype was detected many times. The chain combines TRBV13 with TRBJ2-3, with 9 bases lining up with TRBD1. This CDR3 spans 14 amino acids. V lost 6 bases, J lost 3 bases, and 4 bases stayed unmatched. Germline CDR1 and CDR2: PRHDT and FYEKMQ (reference sequence). CDR3 coding DNA: TGTGCCAGCAGGCGACAGGGGGGGACAGATACGCAGTATTTT. This encodes CASRRQGGTDTQYF.

This sequence joins TRBV30 and TRBJ2-1; the D is unclear. CDR3 length: 13 amino acids. Trimming removed 4 bases from V and 5 bases from J, with 12 bases in between. Per the germline V gene, CDR1 is GTSNPN and CDR2 is SVGIG (reference sequence). The CDR3 reads CAWTSGADNEQFF. The DNA of the CDR3 is TGTGCCTGGACGTCGGGTGCGGACAATGAGCAGTTCTTC.